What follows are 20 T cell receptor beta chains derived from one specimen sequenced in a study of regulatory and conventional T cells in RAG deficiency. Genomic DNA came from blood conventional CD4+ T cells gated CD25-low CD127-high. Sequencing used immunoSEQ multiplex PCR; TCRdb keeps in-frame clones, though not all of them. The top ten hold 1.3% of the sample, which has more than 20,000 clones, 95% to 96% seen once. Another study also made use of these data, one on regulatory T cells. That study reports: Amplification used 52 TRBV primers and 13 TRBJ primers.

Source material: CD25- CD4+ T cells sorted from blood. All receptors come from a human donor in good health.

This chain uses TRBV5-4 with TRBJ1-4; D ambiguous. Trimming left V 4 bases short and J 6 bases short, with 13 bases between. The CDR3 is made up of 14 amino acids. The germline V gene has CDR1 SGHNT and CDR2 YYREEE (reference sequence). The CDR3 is CASSRGSADEKLFF. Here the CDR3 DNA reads TGTGCCAGCAGCCGAGGATCAGCGGATGAAAAACTGTTTTTT.

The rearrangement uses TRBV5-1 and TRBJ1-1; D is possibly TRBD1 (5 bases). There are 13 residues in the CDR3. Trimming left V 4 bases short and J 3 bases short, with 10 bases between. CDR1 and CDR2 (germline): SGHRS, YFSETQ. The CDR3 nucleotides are TGCGCCAGCAGCGAAGGGGAATACACTGAAGCTTTCTTT. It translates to CASSEGEYTEAFF.

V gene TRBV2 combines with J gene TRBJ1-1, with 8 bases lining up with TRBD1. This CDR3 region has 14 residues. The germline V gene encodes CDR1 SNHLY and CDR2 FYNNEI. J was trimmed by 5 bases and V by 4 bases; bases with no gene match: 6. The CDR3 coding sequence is TGTGCCAGCAGTGGCGCCAGGGGGCGTACTGAAGCTTTCTTT. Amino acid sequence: CASSGARGRTEAFF.

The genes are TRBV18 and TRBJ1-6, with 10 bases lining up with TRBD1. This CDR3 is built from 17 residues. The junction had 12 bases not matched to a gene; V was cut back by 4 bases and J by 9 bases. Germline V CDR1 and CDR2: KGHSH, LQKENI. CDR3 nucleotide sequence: TGTGCCAGCTCACGAAACCAGGGGGACAGGGGAGGTTCACCCCTCCACTTT. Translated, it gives CASSRNQGDRGGSPLHF.

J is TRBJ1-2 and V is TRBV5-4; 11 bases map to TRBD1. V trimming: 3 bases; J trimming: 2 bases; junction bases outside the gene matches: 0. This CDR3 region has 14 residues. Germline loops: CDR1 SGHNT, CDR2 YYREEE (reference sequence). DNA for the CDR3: TGTGCCAGCAGCTGGGACAGGGGGAACTATGGCTACACCTTC. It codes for CASSWDRGNYGYTF.

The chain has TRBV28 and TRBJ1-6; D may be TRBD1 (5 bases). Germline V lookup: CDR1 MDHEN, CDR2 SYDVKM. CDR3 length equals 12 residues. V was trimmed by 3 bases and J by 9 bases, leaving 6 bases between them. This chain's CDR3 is CASSLQGSPLHF. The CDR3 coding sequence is TGTGCCAGCAGTTTGCAGGGTTCACCCCTCCACTTT.

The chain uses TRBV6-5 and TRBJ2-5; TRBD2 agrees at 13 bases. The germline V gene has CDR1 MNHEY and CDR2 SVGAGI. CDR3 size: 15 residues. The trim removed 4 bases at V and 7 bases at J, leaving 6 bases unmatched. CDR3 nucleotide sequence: TGTGCCAGCAGTTCTACTAGCGGGGGGGATGTGACCCAGTACTTC. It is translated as CASSSTSGGDVTQYF.

In DNA, the CDR3 is TGCAGCGTCGGCGGGGACGGTGCCTATGGCTACACCTTC. Protein product: CSVGGDGAYGYTF. The chain recombines TRBV29-1 with TRBJ1-2, with D possibly TRBD1 on 5 matching bases. The V and J ends lost 6 bases and 4 bases respectively, with 15 bases between them. Germline assignment: CDR1 SQVTM and CDR2 ANQGSEA. The CDR3 spans 13 residues.

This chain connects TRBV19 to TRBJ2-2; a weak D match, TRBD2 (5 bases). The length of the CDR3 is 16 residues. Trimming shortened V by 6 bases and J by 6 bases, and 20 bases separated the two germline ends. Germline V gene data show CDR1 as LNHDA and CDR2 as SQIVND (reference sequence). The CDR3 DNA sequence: TGTGCCAGTAGCGGGTGGGAGATCCGTGGTGCCGGGGAGCTGTTTTTT. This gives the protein CASSGWEIRGAGELFF.

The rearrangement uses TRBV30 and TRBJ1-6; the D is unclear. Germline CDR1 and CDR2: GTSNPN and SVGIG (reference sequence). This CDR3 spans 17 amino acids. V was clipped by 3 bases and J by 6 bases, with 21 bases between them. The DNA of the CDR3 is TGTGCCTGGAGGGAAGGGAGGGTTTCAAATATTAATTCACCCCTCCACTTT. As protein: CAWREGRVSNINSPLHF.

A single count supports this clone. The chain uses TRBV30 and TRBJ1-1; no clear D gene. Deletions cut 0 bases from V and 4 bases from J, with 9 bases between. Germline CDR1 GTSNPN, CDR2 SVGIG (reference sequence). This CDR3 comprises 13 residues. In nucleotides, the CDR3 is TGTGCCTGGAGTGTATGGGCGAGCACTGAAGCTTTCTTT. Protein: CAWSVWASTEAFF.

CDR3 coding DNA: TGCAGCGTACTGGGACAGAATAACTATGGCTACACCTTC. Amino acids: CSVLGQNNYGYTF. The chain combines TRBV29-1 with TRBJ1-2, with 7 nucleotides matching TRBD1. V dropped 6 bases and J dropped 1; count of bases not matched to a gene: 5. The length of the CDR3 is 13 residues. Germline-derived CDR1 and CDR2 are SQVTM and ANQGSEA.

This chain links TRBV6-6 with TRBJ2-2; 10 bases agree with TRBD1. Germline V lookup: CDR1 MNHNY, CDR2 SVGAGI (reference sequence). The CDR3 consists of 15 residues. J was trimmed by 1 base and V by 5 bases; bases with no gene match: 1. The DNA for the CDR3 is TGTGCCAGCAGTCGGACAGGGGGGAACACCGGGGAGCTGTTTTTT. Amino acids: CASSRTGGNTGELFF.

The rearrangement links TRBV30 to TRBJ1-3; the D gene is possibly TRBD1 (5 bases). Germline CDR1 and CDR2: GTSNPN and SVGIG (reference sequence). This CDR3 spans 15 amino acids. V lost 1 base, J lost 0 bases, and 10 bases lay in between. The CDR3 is CAWSEGSSSGNTIYF. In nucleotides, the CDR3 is TGTGCCTGGAGTGAGGGGTCCAGCTCTGGAAACACCATATATTTT.

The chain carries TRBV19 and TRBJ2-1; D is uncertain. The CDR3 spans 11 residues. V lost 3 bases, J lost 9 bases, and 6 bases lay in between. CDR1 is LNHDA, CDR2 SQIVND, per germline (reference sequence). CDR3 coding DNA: TGTGCCAGTAGTATCTTGAGTGAGCAGTTCTTC. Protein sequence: CASSILSEQFF.

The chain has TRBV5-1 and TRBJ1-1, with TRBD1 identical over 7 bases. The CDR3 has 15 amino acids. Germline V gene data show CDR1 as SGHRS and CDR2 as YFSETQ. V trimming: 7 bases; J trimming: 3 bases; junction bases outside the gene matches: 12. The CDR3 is CASSLPGQRHTEAFF. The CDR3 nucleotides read TGCGCCAGCTCACTGCCGGGACAGCGGCACACTGAAGCTTTCTTT.

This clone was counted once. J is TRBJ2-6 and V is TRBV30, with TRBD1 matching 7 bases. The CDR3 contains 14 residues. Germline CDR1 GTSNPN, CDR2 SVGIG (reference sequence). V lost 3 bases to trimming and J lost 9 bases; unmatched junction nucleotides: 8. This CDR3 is CAWSSDRIHNVLTF. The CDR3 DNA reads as TGTGCCTGGAGCTCGGACAGGATCCACAACGTCCTGACTTTC.

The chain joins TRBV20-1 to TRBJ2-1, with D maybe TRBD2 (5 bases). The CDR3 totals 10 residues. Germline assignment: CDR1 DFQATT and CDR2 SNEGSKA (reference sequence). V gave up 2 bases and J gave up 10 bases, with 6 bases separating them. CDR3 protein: CSARREEQFF. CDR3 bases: TGCAGTGCTAGACGGGAAGAGCAGTTCTTC.

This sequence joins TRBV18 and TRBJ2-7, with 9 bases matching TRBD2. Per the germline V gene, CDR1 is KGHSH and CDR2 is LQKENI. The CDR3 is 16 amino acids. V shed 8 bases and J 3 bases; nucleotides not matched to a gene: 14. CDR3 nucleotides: TGTGCCAGCCAACACATCGTAGCGGGGGAAAACTACGAGCAGTACTTC. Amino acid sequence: CASQHIVAGENYEQYF.

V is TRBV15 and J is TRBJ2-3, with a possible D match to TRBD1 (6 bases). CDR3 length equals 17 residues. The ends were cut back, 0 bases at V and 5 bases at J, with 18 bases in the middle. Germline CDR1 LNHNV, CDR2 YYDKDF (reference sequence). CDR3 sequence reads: CATSRDRSAEGVDTQYF. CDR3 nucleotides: TGTGCCACCAGCAGAGATCGATCGGCAGAGGGGGTAGATACGCAGTATTTT.